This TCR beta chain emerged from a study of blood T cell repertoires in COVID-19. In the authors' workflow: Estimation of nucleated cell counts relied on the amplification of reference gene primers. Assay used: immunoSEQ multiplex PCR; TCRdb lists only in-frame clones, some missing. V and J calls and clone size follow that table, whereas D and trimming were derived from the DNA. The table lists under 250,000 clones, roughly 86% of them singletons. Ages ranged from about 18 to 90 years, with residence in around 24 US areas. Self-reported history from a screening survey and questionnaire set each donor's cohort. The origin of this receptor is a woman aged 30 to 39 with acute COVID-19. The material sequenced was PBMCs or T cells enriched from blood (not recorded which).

For the CDR3, the DNA is TGCGCCAGCAGCCAATTTAGTCTAGCGGGGGGCAGGGATGAGCAGTTCTTC. Translation gives CASSQFSLAGGRDEQFF. The J gene is TRBJ2-1, the V gene TRBV4-3; 11 positions agree with TRBD2. Germline lookup yields CDR1 LGHNA and CDR2 YSLEER. J was trimmed by 8 bases and V by 2 bases; bases with no gene match: 11. This CDR3 spans 17 amino acids.